Listed below are T cell receptor beta chains from one sample, sequenced in a study of T cells in Graves' hyperthyroidism and ophthalmopathy. From the multiplex PCR reads, TCRdb called clonotypes with MiXCR, one entry per CDR3 protein. Of hundreds of thousands of distinct CDR3 sequences in the sample, approximately 36% were seen once. The sample taken for sequencing was blood. These receptors all stem from a woman aged 40 to 50 with Graves' hyperthyroidism. The conserved cysteine and the conserved F or W are not part of the CDR3 here. A D gene is named only where the DNA matches it firmly. Expanded clones get a size class; other rows say once, few or many, or leave the size out.

j_gene	v_gene	d_gene	abundance	CDR3aa
TRBJ1-2	TRBV19	-	-	ASSTDSGDNYGYT
TRBJ2-7	TRBV6-5	-	few	ASCPAGTLYEQY
TRBJ2-7	TRBV4-3	-	few	ASSQDWDLGLYEQY
TRBJ2-7	TRBV5-1	TRBD2	-	ASGPGLAESYEQY
TRBJ1-1	TRBV6-1	-	-	ASSEVETAFKAF
TRBJ1-2	TRBV12-3/TRBV12-4	-	-	ASSGGGPKGYT
TRBJ2-2	TRBV10-3	TRBD1	many	AISPQEGQGVSTGELF
TRBJ1-5	TRBV6-5	TRBD1	few	ASSGLGTDNQPQH
TRBJ1-1	TRBV5-1	TRBD1	-	AGTRTGGTEAF
TRBJ1-1	TRBV12-3/TRBV12-4	TRBD1	many	ASTSTGGNTEAF
TRBJ2-6	TRBV5-8	-	few	ASNTRGGLGANVLT
TRBJ2-7	TRBV14	TRBD2	many	ASSRSAGVTYEQY
TRBJ2-7	TRBV5-1	-	-	ASSVRTNESYEQY
TRBJ1-1	TRBV9	TRBD1	-	ASSAVGQGLTEAF
TRBJ1-1	TRBV20-1	TRBD1	many	SARGPGGRTEAF
TRBJ1-1	TRBV10-3	-	many	ATSGGVITTEAF
TRBJ1-2	TRBV15	-	-	ATSSLGGAYGYT
TRBJ2-2	TRBV11-2	-	few	ASSPGLAGELF
TRBJ1-2	TRBV7-9	-	many	ASSLDRITGYT
TRBJ2-7	TRBV10-2	-	many	ASKEALPPYEQY
TRBJ2-6	TRBV7-8	TRBD1	many	ASINPDRATPGANVLT
TRBJ2-2	TRBV2	-	-	ASSKDTGELF
TRBJ2-7	TRBV5-6	TRBD1	few	ASSPDRRSSYEQY
TRBJ2-7	TRBV5-1	TRBD1	few	ASSQGQGLSYEQY
TRBJ1-2	TRBV20-1	TRBD1	few	SALDVTGVVYGYT
TRBJ1-1	TRBV7-9	TRBD1	-	ASSAARTGNTEAF
TRBJ2-5	TRBV10-1	-	many	ASSAGLKETQY
TRBJ1-2	TRBV6-6	TRBD1	many	ASDGQAYGGYT
TRBJ2-7	TRBV2	TRBD2	-	ASSVQRGGYNEQY
TRBJ1-5	TRBV7-2	-	-	ASSAGGEPQH
TRBJ2-7	TRBV7-9	TRBD1	many	ASSGKGGLDHEQY
TRBJ1-2	TRBV28	-	-	ASSSPGRHYGYT
TRBJ1-4	TRBV7-8	-	few	ASSLNPWGEKLF
TRBJ2-2	TRBV10-3	-	once	AISYAAGELF
TRBJ2-7	TRBV29-1	-	-	SVYSGSSTYEQY
TRBJ1-3	TRBV3-1	-	-	ASSQTPSGNTIY
TRBJ1-2	TRBV13	-	many	ASSVDGGTYGYT
TRBJ2-7	TRBV7-2	TRBD2	few	ASSLISGRASHEQY